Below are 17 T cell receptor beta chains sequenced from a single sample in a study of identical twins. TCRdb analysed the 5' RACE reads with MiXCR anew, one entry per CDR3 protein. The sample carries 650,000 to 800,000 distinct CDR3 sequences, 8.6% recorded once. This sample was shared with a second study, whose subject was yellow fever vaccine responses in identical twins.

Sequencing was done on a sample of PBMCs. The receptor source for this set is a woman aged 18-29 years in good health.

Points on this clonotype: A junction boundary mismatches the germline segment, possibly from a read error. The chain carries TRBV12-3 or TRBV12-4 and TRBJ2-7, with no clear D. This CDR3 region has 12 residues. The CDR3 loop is CASSPGPYVQYF. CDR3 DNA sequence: TGTGCCAGCAGTCCCGGACCGTACGTGCAGTACTTC.

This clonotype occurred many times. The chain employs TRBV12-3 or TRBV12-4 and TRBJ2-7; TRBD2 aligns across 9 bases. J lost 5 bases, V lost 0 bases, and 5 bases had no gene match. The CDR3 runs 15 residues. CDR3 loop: CASSLALGLANEQYF. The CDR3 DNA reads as TGTGCCAGCAGTTTAGCCCTCGGACTAGCGAACGAGCAGTACTTC.

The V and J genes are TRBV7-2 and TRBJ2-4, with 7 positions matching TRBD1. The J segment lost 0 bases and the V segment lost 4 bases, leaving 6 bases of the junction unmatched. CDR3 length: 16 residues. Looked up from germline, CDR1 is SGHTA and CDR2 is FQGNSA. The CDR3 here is CASSWTGQIAKNIQYF. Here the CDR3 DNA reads TGTGCCAGCAGCTGGACAGGACAGATAGCCAAAAACATTCAGTACTTC.

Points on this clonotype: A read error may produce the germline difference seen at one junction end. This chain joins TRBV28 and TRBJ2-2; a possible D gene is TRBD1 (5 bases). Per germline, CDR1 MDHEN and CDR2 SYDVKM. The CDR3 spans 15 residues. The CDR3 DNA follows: TGTGCCAGCAGTTTGGACACCGCGAAGACCGGGGAGCTGTTTTTT. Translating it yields CASSLDTAKTGELFF.

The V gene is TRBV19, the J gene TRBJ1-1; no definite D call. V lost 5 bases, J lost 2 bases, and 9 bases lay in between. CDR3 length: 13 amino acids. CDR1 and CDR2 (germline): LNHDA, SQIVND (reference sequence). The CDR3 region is CASSSWANTEAFF. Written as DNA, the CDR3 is TGTGCCAGTAGTTCTTGGGCCAACACTGAAGCTTTCTTT.

The CDR3 loop is CASRLLIGNEQFF. CDR3 sequence (DNA): TGTGCCAGCAGACTTCTCATCGGAAATGAGCAGTTCTTC. V and J are TRBV27 and TRBJ2-1; D not resolved. CDR1 and CDR2 from the germline V gene are MNHEY and SMNVEV (reference sequence). The CDR3 loop spans 13 amino acids. V was shortened by 6 bases and J by 7 bases, with 13 bases between the two germline ends.

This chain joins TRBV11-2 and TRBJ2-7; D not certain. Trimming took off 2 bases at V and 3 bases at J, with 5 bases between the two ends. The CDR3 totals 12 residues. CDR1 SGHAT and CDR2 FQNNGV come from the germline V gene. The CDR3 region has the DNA TGTGCCAGCAGCTTAAACTACTACGAGCAGTACTTC. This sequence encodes CASSLNYYEQYF.

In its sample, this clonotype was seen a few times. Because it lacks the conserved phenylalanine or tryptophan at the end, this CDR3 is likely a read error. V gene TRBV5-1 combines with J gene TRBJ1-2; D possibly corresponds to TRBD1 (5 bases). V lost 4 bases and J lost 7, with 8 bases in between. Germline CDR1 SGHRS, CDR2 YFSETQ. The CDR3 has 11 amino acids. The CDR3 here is CASSIGAGYTS. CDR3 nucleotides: TGCGCCAGCAGCATAGGGGCTGGCTACACCTCC.

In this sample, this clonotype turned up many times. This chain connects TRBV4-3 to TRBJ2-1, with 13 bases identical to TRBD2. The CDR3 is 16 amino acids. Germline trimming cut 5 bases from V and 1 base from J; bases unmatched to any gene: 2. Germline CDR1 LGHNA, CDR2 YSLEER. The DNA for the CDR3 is TGCGCCAGCAGCGGACTAGCGGGAGTATCCTACAATGAGCAGTTCTTC. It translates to CASSGLAGVSYNEQFF.

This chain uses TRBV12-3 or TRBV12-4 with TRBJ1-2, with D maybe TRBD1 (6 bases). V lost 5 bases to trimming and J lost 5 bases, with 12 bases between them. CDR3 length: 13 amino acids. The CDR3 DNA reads TGTGCCAGCAGTCCCTTGGACAGTTATGGCTACACCTTC. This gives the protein CASSPLDSYGYTF.

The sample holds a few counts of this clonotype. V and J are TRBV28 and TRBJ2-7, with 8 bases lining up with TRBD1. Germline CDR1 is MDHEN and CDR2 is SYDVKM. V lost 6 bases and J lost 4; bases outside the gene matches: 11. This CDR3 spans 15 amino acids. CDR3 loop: CASSQDRVGQYEQYF. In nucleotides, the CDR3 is TGTGCCAGCAGCCAGGACAGGGTTGGGCAGTACGAGCAGTACTTC.

The CDR3 DNA reads as TGTGCCAGCAGGCCTGCGGGACTAGTAACAGATACGCAGTATTTT. Translation gives CASRPAGLVTDTQYF. J is TRBJ2-3 and V is TRBV7-9; 8 positions agree with TRBD2. Trimming cost V 6 bases and J 3 bases; bases outside gene matches: 8. The germline CDR1 and CDR2 sequences are SEHNR and FQNEAQ (reference sequence). The CDR3 extends over 15 amino acids.

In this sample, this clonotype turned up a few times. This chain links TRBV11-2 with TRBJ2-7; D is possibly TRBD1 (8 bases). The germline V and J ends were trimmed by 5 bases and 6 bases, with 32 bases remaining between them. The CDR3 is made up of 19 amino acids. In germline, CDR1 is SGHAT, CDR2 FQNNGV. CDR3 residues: CASSPGANRGGVRAGEQYF. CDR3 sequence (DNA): TGTGCCAGCAGCCCTGGGGCTAACAGGGGGGGGGTTAGAGCTGGCGAGCAGTACTTC.

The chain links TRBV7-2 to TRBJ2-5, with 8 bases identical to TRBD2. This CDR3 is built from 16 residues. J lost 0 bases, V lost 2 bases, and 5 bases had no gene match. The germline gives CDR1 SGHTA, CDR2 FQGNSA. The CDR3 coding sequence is TGTGCCAGCAGCTTAATTCTAGCGGGCCACCAAGAGACCCAGTACTTC. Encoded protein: CASSLILAGHQETQYF.

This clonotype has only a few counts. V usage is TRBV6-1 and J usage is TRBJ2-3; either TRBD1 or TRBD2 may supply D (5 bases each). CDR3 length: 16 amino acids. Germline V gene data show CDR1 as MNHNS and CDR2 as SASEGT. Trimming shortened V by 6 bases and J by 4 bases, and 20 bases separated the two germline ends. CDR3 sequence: CASSLRDPRKADTQYF. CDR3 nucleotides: TGTGCCAGCAGCCTCCGGGACCCCAGGAAGGCAGATACGCAGTATTTT.

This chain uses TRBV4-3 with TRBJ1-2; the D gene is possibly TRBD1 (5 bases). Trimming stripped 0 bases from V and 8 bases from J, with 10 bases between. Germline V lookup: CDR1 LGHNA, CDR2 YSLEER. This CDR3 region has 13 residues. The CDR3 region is CASSQDQGDGYTF. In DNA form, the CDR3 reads TGCGCCAGCAGCCAAGATCAAGGGGACGGCTACACCTTC.

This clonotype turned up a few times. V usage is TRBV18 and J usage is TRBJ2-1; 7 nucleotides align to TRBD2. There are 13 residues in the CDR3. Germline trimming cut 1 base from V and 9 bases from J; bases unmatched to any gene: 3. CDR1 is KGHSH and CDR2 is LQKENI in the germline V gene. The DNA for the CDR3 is TGTGCCAGCTCACCACGGACTAGTTTTGAGCAGTTCTTC. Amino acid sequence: CASSPRTSFEQFF.